Listed below are T cell receptor beta chains from one sample, sequenced in a study of cytomegalovirus exposure and HLA in healthy donors. TCRdb keeps only in-frame clones here, not all; method: immunoSEQ multiplex PCR. This table has roughly 56,000 clones, just under 95% appearing once. Sequencing was performed on PBMCs. The receptors shown here come from a man aged 18 to 35 in good health and CMV-seronegative. The CDR3 runs from the conserved cysteine through the conserved F or W. The D gene is left open where the match is weak. Size is stated for part of the rows, as once, few or many counts, or as a class when the clone is expanded.

clone size	D gene	V gene	J gene	CDR3 DNA	CDR3 protein
once	-	TRBV5-1	TRBJ2-7	TGCGCCAGCAGCTTGGGGACTACCTACGAGCAGTACTTC	CASSLGTTYEQYF
-	TRBD2	TRBV28	TRBJ2-7	TGTGCCAGCACTCCACCGGCGGGACTAGCCAAACCCTACGAGCAGTACTTC	CASTPPAGLAKPYEQYF
-	TRBD2	TRBV6-1	TRBJ2-5	TGTGCCAGCAGGGGACTAGCGGGAGAAGAGACCCAGTACTTC	CASRGLAGEETQYF
-	TRBD1	TRBV6-5	TRBJ1-1	TGTGCCAGCAGTCGCTTCAGGGGGCTCGCGCTAGCTTTCTTT	CASSRFRGLALAFF
-	-	TRBV28	TRBJ2-7	TGTGCCAGCAGTGCAGACAGCTACGAGCAGTACTTC	CASSADSYEQYF
-	-	TRBV6-6	TRBJ2-7	TGTGCCAGCAGTCTCGGACTCGAGCAGTACTTC	CASSLGLEQYF
-	-	TRBV7-8	TRBJ2-7	TGTGCCAGCAGCTTATGCCGTGACAGGTGTATCTACGAGCAGTACTTC	CASSLCRDRCIYEQYF
-	TRBD2	TRBV11-3	TRBJ2-5	TGTGCCAGCGATCTAGCGGGAGGGGGTGAGACCCAGTACTTC	CASDLAGGGETQYF
-	-	TRBV19	TRBJ1-3	TGTGCCAGTAGTATCAGCCAGGGCCAAAACACCATATATTTT	CASSISQGQNTIYF
-	-	TRBV5-6	TRBJ1-1	TGTGCCAGCAGCCGGTCCGGTGATGACACTGAAGCTTTCTTT	CASSRSGDDTEAFF
-	TRBD1	TRBV28	TRBJ2-3	TGTGCCAGCCCCCGGGACAGGGGGAGCACAGATACGCAGTATTTT	CASPRDRGSTDTQYF
once	TRBD2	TRBV30	TRBJ2-7	TGTGCCTGGAGTCTCTGGGGACTAGCGGATTTATACGAGCAGTACTTC	CAWSLWGLADLYEQYF
-	-	TRBV27	TRBJ2-1	TGTGCCAGCAGTCGGCTACAGGGTTTTAGGAGCTCCTACAATGAGCAGTTCTTC	CASSRLQGFRSSYNEQFF
-	-	TRBV5-6	TRBJ1-1	TGTGCCAGCAGCTTGGTGGGCGCGGGCACTGAAGCTTTCTTT	CASSLVGAGTEAFF
-	-	TRBV18	TRBJ1-1	TGTGCCAGCTCGTCCGGGTTTAACACTGAAGCTTTCTTT	CASSSGFNTEAFF
-	TRBD1	TRBV19	TRBJ1-1	TGTGCCAGTAGTATAGACGCCGGGACAGGGGCTGAAGCTTTCTTT	CASSIDAGTGAEAFF
-	-	TRBV5-1	TRBJ1-2	TGCGCCAGCAGCTTGGAAGACAGTGGCTACACCTTC	CASSLEDSGYTF
few	TRBD1	TRBV13	TRBJ2-7	TGTGCCAGCAGCCCGGGACAGGGTGGAGAGCAGTACTTC	CASSPGQGGEQYF
once	-	TRBV2	TRBJ2-2	TGTGCCACCGCCCAGGGGTACACCGGGGAGCTGTTTTTT	CATAQGYTGELFF
-	TRBD2	TRBV6-6	TRBJ2-4	TGTGCCAGCAGTTACGGGAGCGGGAACACCAAAAACATTCAGTACTTC	CASSYGSGNTKNIQYF
-	-	TRBV6-6	TRBJ1-2	TGTGCCAGCAGTTACTCTGACATACCTAACTATGGCTACACCTTC	CASSYSDIPNYGYTF
-	TRBD1	TRBV28	TRBJ2-7	TGTGCCAGCAGCTCCCGCGGACAGGGGGCGGGGGAGCAGTACTTC	CASSSRGQGAGEQYF
-	-	TRBV4-3	TRBJ2-3	TGCGCCAGCAGCCAAGATCCGGGTTCTACAGATACGCAGTATTTT	CASSQDPGSTDTQYF
once	-	TRBV27	TRBJ1-2	TGTGCCAGCAGTTTCGCAGGTCTATTCAGCTACACCTTC	CASSFAGLFSYTF
-	-	TRBV21-1	TRBJ1-5	TGTGCCAGGACCGCCCGGGTAAGTAAGAGTCAGCCCCAGCATTTT	CARTARVSKSQPQHF
few	-	TRBV7-9	TRBJ1-2	TGTGCCAGCAGCTTACTAGGGGTGAGCTATGGCTACACCTTC	CASSLLGVSYGYTF
-	-	TRBV29-1	TRBJ2-7	TGCAGCGCAAGAGCCAGGGGACCGTTTTACGAGCAGTACTTC	CSARARGPFYEQYF
-	-	TRBV14	TRBJ2-1	TGTGCCAGCAGCCGCCGGTGGATCGGGGAGCAGTTCTTC	CASSRRWIGEQFF